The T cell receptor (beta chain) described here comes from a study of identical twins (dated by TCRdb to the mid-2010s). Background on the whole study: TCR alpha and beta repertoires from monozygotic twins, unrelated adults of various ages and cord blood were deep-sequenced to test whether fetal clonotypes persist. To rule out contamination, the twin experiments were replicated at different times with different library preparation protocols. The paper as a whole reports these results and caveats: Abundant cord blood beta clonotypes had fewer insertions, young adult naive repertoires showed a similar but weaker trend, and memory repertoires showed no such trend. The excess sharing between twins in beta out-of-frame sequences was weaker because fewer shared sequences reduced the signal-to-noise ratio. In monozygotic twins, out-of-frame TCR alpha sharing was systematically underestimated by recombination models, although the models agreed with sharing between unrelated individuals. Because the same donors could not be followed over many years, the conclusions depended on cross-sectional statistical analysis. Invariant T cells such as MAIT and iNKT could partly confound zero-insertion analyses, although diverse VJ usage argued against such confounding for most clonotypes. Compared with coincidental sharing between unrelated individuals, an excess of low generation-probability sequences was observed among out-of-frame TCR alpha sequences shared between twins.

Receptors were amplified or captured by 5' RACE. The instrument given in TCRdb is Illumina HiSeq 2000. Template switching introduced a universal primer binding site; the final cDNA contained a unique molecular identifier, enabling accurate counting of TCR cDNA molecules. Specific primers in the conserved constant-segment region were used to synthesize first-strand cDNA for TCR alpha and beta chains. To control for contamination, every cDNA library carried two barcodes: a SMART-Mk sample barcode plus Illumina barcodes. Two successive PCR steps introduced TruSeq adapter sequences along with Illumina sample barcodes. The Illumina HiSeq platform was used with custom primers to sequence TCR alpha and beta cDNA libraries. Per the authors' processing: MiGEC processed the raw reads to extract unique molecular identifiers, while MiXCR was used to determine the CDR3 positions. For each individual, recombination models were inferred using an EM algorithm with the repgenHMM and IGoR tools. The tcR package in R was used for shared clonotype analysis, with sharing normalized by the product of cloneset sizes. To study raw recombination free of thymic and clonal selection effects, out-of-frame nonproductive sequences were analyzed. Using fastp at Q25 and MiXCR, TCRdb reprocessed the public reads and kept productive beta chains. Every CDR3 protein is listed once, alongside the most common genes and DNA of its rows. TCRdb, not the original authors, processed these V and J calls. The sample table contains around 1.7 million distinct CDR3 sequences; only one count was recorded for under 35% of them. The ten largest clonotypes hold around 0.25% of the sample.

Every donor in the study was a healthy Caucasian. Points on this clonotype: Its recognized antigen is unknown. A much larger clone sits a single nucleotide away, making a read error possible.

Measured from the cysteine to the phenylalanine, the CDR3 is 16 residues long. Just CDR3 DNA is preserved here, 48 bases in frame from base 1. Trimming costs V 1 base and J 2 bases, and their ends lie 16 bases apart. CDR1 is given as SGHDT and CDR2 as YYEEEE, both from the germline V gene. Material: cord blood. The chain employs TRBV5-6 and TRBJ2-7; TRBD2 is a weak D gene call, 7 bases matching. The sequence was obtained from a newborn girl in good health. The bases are TGTGCCAGCAGCTTGAGAACTGGCGGGGGCACCTACGAGCAGTACTTC. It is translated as CASSLRTGGGTYEQYF.